This TCR beta chain was captured in a study of beta chain features in type 1 diabetes. Reverse transcribing all isolated RNA meant expressed TCRB transcripts were sequenced. Approximately 3.6 million reads, on average, came from each naive, central memory and regulatory T cell sample. The table came from immunoSEQ multiplex PCR; TCRdb's copy has only in-frame clones and leaves some out. Seen here are under 450,000 clones, around 15% observed once, and the top ten hold 0.019%. Per the germline V gene, CDR1 is SGHVS and CDR2 is FQNEAQ. This CDR3 comprises 15 residues. With V trimmed by 5 bases and J by 3 bases, 5 bases remained unmatched.

The chain has TRBV7-8 and TRBJ2-1; 9 bases align to TRBD2. The material sequenced was naive CD4+ T cells from blood. The TCR comes from a woman under 30 in good health. In DNA form, the CDR3 reads TGTGCCAGCAGCCCGACTAGCGGAAGCTACAATGAGCAGTTCTTC. Its translation: CASSPTSGSYNEQFF.